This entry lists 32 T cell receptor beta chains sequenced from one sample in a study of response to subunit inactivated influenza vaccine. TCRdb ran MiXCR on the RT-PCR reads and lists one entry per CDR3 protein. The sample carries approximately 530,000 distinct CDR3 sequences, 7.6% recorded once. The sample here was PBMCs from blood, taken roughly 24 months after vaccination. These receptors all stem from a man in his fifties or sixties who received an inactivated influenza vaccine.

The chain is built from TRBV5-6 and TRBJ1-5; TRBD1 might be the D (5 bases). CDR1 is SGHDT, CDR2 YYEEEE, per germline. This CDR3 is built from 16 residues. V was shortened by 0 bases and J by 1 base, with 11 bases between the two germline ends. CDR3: CASSLGGGPSNQPQHF. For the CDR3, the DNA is TGTGCCAGCAGCTTGGGGGGGGGACCGAGCAATCAGCCCCAGCATTTT.

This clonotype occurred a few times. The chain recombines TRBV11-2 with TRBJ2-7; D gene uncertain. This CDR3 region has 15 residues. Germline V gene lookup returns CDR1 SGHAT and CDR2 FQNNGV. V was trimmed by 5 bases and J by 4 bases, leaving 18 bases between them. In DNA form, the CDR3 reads TGTGCCAGCAGCCGCGAACCGGACCATCGTTACGAGCAGTACTTC. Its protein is CASSREPDHRYEQYF.

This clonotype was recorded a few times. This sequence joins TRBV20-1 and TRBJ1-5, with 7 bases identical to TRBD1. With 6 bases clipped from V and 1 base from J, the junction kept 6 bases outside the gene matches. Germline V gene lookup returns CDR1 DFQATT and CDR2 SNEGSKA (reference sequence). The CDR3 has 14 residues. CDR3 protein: CSARPGQSNQPQHF. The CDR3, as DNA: TGCAGTGCCCGACCGGGACAGAGCAATCAGCCCCAGCATTTT.

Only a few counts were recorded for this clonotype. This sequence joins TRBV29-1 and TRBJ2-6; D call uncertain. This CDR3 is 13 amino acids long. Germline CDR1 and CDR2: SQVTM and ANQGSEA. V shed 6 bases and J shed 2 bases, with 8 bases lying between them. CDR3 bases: TGCAGCGTATATCCAACTGGGGCCAACGTCCTGACTTTC. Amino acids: CSVYPTGANVLTF.

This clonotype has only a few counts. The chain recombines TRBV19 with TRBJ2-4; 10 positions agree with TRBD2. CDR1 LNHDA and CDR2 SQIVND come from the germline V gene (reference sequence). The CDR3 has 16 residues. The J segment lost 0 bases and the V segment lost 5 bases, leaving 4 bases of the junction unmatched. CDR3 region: CASSQPSGRAKNIQYF. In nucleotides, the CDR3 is TGTGCCAGTAGTCAACCTAGCGGGAGAGCCAAAAACATTCAGTACTTC.

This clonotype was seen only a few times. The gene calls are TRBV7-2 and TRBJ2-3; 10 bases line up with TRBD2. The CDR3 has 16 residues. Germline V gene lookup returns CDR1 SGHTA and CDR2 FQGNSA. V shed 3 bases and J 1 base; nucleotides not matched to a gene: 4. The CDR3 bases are TGTGCCAGCAGCTTCGGGACTAGCGCCGGCACAGATACGCAGTATTTT. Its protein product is CASSFGTSAGTDTQYF.

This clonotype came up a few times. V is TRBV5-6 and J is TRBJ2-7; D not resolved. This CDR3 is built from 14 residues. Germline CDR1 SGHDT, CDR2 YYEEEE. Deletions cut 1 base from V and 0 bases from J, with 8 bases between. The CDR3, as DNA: TGTGCCAGCAGCTTGCCGGGTCACTCCTACGAGCAGTACTTC. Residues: CASSLPGHSYEQYF.

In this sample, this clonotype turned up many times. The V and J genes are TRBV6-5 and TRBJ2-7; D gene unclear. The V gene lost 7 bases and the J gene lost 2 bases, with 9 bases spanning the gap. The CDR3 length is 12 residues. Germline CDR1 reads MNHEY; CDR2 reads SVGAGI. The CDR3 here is CASKGQTYEQYF. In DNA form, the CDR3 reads TGTGCCAGCAAGGGCCAAACCTACGAGCAGTACTTC.

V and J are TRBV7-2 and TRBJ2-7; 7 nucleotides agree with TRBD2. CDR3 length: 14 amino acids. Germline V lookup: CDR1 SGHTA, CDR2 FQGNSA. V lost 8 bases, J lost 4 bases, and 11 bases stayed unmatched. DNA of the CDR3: TGTGCCAGCTCTGGCGGGAGTTGGCCATACGAGCAGTACTTC. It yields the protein CASSGGSWPYEQYF.

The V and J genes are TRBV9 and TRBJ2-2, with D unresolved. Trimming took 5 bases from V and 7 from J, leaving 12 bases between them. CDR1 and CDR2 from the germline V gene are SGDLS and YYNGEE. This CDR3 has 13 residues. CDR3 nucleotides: TGTGCCAGCAGAGAAAGAGCGAACGGGGAGCTGTTTTTT. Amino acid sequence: CASRERANGELFF. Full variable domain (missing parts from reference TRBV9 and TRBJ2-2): DSGVTQTPKHLITATGQRVTLRCSPRSGDLSVYWYQQSLDQGLQFLIQYYNGEERAKGNILERFSAQQFPDLHSELNLSSLELGDSALYFCASRERANGELFFGEGSRLTVL.

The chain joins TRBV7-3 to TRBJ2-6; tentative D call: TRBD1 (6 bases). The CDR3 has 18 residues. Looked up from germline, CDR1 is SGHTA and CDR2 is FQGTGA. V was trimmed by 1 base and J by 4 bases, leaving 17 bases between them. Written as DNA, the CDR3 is TGTGCCAGCAGCTTAAATGACAGGCGGGCGTCCGGGGCCAACGTCCTGACTTTC. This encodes CASSLNDRRASGANVLTF.

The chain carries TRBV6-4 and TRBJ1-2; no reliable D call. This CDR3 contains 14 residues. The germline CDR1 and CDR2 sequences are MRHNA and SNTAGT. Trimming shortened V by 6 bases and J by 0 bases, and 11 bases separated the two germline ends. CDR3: CASRLTPTNYGYTF. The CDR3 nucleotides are TGTGCCAGCAGATTGACACCAACTAACTATGGCTACACCTTC.

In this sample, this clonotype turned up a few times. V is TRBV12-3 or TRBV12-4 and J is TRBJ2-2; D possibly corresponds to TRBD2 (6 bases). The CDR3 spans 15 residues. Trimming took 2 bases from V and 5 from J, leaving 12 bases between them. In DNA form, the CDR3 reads TGTGCCAGCAGTTTATCGGAGGGCGAGACCGGGGAGCTGTTTTTT. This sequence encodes CASSLSEGETGELFF.

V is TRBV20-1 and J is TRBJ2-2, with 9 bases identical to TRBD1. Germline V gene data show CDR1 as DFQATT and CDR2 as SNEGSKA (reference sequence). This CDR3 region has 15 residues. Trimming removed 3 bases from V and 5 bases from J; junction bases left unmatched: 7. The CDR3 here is CSASRIGQGTGELFF. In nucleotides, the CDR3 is TGCAGTGCTAGCCGCATTGGACAGGGGACCGGGGAGCTGTTTTTT.

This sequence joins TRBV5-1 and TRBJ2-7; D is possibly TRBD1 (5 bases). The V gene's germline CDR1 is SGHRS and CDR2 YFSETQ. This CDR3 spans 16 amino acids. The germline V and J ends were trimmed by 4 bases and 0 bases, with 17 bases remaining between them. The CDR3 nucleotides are TGCGCCAGCAGCCCGACGACAGCTGTACCCTCCTACGAGCAGTACTTC. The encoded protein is CASSPTTAVPSYEQYF.

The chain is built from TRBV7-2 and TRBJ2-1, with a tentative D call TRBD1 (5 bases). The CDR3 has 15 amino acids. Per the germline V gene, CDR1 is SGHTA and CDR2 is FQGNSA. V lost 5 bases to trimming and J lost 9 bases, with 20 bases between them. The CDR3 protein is CASSRRPGRASEQFF. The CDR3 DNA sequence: TGTGCCAGCAGCCGAAGACCGGGCAGGGCCAGTGAGCAGTTCTTC.

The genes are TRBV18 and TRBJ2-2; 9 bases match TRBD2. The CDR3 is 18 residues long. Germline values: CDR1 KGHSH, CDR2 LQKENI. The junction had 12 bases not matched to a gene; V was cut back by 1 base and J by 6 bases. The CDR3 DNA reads TGTGCCAGCTCACCACGACTGGCGACTAGCGGTGGAGCCGGGGAGCTGTTTTTT. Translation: CASSPRLATSGGAGELFF.

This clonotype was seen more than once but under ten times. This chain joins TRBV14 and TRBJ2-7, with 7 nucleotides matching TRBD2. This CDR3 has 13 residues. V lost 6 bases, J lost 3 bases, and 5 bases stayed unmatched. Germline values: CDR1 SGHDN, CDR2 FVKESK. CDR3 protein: CASRDREDYEQYF. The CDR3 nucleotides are TGTGCCAGCAGGGACCGGGAGGACTACGAGCAGTACTTC. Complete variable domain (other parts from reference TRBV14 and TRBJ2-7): EAGVTQFPSHSVIEKGQTVTLRCDPISGHDNLYWYRRVMGKEIKFLLHFVKESKQDESGMPNNRFLAERTGGTYSTLKVQPAELEDSGVYFCASRDREDYEQYFGPGTRLTVT.

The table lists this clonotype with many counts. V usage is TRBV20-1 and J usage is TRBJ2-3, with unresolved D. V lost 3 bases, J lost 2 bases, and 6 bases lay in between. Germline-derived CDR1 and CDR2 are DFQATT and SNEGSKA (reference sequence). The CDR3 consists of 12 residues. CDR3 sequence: CSARTPTDTQYF. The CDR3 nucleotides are TGCAGTGCTAGGACCCCCACAGATACGCAGTATTTT.

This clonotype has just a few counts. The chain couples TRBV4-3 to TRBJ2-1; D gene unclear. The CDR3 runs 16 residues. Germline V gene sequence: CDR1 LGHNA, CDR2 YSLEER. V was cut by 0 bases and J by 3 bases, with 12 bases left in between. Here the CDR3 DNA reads TGCGCCAGCAGCCAAGATAGGGCTAGACTCTACAATGAGCAGTTCTTC. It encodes CASSQDRARLYNEQFF.

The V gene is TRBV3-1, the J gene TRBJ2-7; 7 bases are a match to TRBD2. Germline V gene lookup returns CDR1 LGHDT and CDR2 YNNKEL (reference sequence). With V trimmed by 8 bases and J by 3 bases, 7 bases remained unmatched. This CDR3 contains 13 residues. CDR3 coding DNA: TGTGCCAGCTCCGGGACTAAGATCTACGAGCAGTACTTC. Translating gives CASSGTKIYEQYF.

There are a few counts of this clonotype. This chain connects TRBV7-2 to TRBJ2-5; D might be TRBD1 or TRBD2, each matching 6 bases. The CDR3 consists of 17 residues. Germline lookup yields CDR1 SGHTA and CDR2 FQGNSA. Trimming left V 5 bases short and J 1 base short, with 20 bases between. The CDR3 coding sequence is TGTGCCAGCAGCCCAGGGGCCGGACGGGGGCTCCAAGAGACCCAGTACTTC. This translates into CASSPGAGRGLQETQYF.

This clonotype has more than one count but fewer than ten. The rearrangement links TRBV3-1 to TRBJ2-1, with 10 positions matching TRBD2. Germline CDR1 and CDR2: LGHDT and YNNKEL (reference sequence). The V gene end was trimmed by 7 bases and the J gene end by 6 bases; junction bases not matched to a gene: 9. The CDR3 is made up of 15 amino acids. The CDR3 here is CASTLAGAGGNEQFF. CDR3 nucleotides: TGTGCCAGCACTCTAGCGGGGGCTGGGGGCAATGAGCAGTTCTTC.

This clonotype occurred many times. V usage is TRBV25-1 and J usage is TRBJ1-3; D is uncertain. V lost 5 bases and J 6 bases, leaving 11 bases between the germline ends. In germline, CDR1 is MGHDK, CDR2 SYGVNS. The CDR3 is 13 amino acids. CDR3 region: CASSPGLQNTIYF. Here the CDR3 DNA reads TGTGCCAGCAGTCCCGGGCTACAAAACACCATATATTTT.

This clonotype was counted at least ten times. CDR3 bases: TGTGCCAGCAGCTCGGGGACGTCCCGCAATGAGCAGTTCTTC. Translated, it gives CASSSGTSRNEQFF. The rearrangement links TRBV7-9 to TRBJ2-1; D may correspond to TRBD1 or TRBD2 (5 bases each). V was shortened by 4 bases and J by 6 bases, with 13 bases between the two germline ends. The germline gives CDR1 SEHNR, CDR2 FQNEAQ (reference sequence). The CDR3 runs to 14 residues.

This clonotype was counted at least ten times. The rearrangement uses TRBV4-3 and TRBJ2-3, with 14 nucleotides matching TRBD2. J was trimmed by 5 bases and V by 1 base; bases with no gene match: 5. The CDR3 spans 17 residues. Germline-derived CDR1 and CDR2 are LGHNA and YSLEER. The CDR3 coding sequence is TGCGCCAGCAGCCAAGTACATGGACTAGCGGGAGGAGATACGCAGTATTTT. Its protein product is CASSQVHGLAGGDTQYF.

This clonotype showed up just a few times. CDR3 amino acids: CSARDLGGYEQYF. The CDR3, as DNA: TGCAGTGCTAGAGACCTGGGGGGCTACGAGCAGTACTTC. The chain links TRBV20-1 to TRBJ2-7; D may be TRBD2 (6 bases). Between the trimmed V and J ends, which lost 0 bases and 3 bases, there was a span of 9 bases. The CDR3 totals 13 residues. CDR1 is DFQATT, CDR2 SNEGSKA, per germline (reference sequence).

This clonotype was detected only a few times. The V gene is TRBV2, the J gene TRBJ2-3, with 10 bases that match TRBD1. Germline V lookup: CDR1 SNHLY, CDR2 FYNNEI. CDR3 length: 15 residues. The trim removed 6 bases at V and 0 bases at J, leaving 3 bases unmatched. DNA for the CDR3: TGTGCCAGCAGCGACAGGGGGCGGAGCACAGATACGCAGTATTTT. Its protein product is CASSDRGRSTDTQYF.

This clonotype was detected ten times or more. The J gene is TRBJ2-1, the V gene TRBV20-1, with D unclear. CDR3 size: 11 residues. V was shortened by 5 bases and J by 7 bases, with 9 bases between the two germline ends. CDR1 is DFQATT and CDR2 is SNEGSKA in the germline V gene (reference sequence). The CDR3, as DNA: TGCAGTGCTGCCGGTGTGAATGAGCAGTTCTTC. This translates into CSAAGVNEQFF.

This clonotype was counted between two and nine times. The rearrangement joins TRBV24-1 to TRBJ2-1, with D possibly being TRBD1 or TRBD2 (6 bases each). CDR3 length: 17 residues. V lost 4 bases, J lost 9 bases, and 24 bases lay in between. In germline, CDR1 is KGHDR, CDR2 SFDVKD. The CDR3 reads CATSEGGGLGSSSEQFF. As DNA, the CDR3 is TGTGCCACCAGTGAAGGTGGGGGGCTCGGCTCAAGTAGTGAGCAGTTCTTC.

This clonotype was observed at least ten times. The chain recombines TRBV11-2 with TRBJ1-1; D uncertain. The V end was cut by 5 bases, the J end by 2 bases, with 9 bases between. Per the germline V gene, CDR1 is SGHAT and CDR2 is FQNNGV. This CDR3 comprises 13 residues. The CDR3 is CASSQYFNTEAFF. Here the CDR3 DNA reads TGTGCCAGCAGCCAATATTTCAACACTGAAGCTTTCTTT.

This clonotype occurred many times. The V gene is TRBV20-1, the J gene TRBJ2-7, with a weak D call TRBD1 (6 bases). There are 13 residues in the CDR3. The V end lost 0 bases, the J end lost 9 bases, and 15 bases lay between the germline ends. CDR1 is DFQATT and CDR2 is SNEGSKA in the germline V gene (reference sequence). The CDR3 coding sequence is TGCAGTGCTAGAGATATATACAGGGTCCCGCAGTACTTC. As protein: CSARDIYRVPQYF.